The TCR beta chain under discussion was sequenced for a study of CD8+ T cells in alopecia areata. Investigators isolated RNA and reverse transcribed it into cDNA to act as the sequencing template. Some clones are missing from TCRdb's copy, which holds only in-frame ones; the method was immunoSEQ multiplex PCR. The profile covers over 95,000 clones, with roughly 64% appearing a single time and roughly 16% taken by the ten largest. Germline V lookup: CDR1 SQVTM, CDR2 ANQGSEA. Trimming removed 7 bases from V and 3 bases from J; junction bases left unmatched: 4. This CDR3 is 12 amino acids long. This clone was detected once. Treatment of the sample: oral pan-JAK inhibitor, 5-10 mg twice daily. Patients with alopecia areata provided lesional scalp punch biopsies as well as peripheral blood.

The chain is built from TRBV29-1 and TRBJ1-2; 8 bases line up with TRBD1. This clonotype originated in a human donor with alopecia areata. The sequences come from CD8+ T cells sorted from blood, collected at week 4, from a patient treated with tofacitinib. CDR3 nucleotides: TGCAGCGCCCCACAGGGGGACTATGGCTACACCTTC. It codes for CSAPQGDYGYTF.